Listed below are T cell receptor beta chains from one sample, sequenced in a study of cytomegalovirus exposure and HLA in healthy donors. The table came from immunoSEQ multiplex PCR; TCRdb's copy has only in-frame clones and leaves some out. The table records about 130,000 clones, 75% to 80% of them present only once. The source material was PBMCs. These receptors were collected from a man younger than 45 in good health and CMV-seronegative. Both conserved end residues are part of each CDR3. The D gene is left open where the match is weak. Clone size, where shown, is once, few, many, or a class for clones that have expanded.

D	V	J	size	DNA	CDR3
TRBD1	TRBV4-1	TRBJ2-5	NA	TGCGCCAGCAGCCAAGCACCGGACAGGGCGGAGACCCAGTACTTC	CASSQAPDRAETQYF
TRBD2	TRBV5-1	TRBJ2-2	few	TGCGCCAGCAGCTTGTCGGTAGCGGGGACGAACACCGGGGAGCTGTTTTTT	CASSLSVAGTNTGELFF
TRBD2	TRBV9	TRBJ2-3	once	TGTGCCAGCAGCGTTAGCGGGAGAGGGCAAGATACGCAGTATTTT	CASSVSGRGQDTQYF
NA	TRBV30	TRBJ2-7	few	TGTGCCTGGAGTGTAACCGGGAGAATCAACGAGCAGTACTTC	CAWSVTGRINEQYF
TRBD1	TRBV7-9	TRBJ1-4	NA	TGTGCCAGCAGCTTAGGACAGGGGATGGTGGGTGAAAAACTGTTTTTT	CASSLGQGMVGEKLFF
NA	TRBV28	TRBJ2-7	NA	TGTGCCAGCAGCCTTGAATCACAGGGAAACACCTACGAGCAGTACTTC	CASSLESQGNTYEQYF
NA	TRBV5-4	TRBJ2-5	NA	TGTGCCAGCAGCTTGGCGGGGACAGTTAGCGGGAAGACCCAGTACTTC	CASSLAGTVSGKTQYF
NA	TRBV30	TRBJ1-5	NA	TGTGCCTGGAGTGTACTGGGCAGTAGCAATCAGCCCCAGCATTTT	CAWSVLGSSNQPQHF
NA	TRBV27	TRBJ2-7	NA	TGTGCCAGCAGTTTTGGGGACACCTCACTTTACGAGCAGTACTTC	CASSFGDTSLYEQYF
TRBD1	TRBV6-5	TRBJ1-1	NA	TGTGCCAGCAGTTACGGGACAGGGAGTGGGTACACTGAAGCTTTCTTT	CASSYGTGSGYTEAFF
TRBD2	TRBV4-2	TRBJ2-1	few	TGTGCCAGCAGCCAAGTAGGGGCTAGCGGAAATTCCTACAATGAGCAGTTCTTC	CASSQVGASGNSYNEQFF
NA	TRBV6-5	TRBJ1-5	NA	TGTGCCAGCAGGAGAGGAAATCAGCCCCAGCATTTT	CASRRGNQPQHF
NA	TRBV2	TRBJ2-6	NA	TGTGCCAGCAGTGGGAGCGAGTTGAACGTCCTGACTTTC	CASSGSELNVLTF
TRBD1	TRBV18	TRBJ2-7	once	TGTGCCAGCTCGCCACAAGACAGGGGTTTTACCTACGAGCAGTACTTC	CASSPQDRGFTYEQYF
TRBD1	TRBV19	TRBJ2-1	NA	TGTGCCAGTAGTATTAGACAACCGGGACAGAGGATCGTCGGGCAGTTCTTC	CASSIRQPGQRIVGQFF
NA	TRBV2	TRBJ2-7	once	TGTGCCAGCAGTGGGGTCCAGACTTCTTCCTACGAGCAGTACTTC	CASSGVQTSSYEQYF
NA	TRBV12-5	TRBJ2-1	NA	TGTGCTAGTGGTTTGGGGAGCGATGAGCAGTTCTTC	CASGLGSDEQFF
TRBD1	TRBV5-8	TRBJ2-7	NA	TGTGCCAGCAGCTTGGTCCTGGGACAGGGTTTCTACGAGCAGTACTTC	CASSLVLGQGFYEQYF
TRBD1	TRBV5-1	TRBJ1-1	NA	TGCGCCAGCTATTTAGGGGGCGGGTCGAACACTGAAGCTTTCTTT	CASYLGGGSNTEAFF
NA	TRBV10-3	TRBJ1-1	NA	TGTGCCATAAAATGGGAGGGGAACACTGAAGCTTTCTTT	CAIKWEGNTEAFF
NA	TRBV12-5	TRBJ2-4	NA	TGTGCTAGTGGGGAGACAGGAGAAAACAAAAACATTCAGTACTTC	CASGETGENKNIQYF
NA	TRBV6-1	TRBJ1-2	NA	TGTGCCAGCAGTTATGGGCTGAGCTATGGCTACACCTTC	CASSYGLSYGYTF
NA	TRBV5-1	TRBJ1-3	few	TGCGCCAGCAGCTTGGCAACAGACTCTGGAAACACCATATATTTT	CASSLATDSGNTIYF
NA	TRBV18	TRBJ2-7	NA	TGTGCCAGCTCGCGGACTCAAGTCACCGAGCAGTACTTC	CASSRTQVTEQYF
NA	TRBV7-9	TRBJ2-2	NA	TGTGCCAGCAGCCCCCCGGGACAATACACCGGGGAGCTGTTTTTT	CASSPPGQYTGELFF
NA	TRBV5-1	TRBJ2-3	NA	TGCGCCAGCAGCTTGTTGTGGGACACAAGCACAGATACGCAGTATTTT	CASSLLWDTSTDTQYF